This record concerns one T cell receptor (beta chain) sequence. Its specificity is unknown. This specimen comes from a study of monozygotic twins with inflammatory bowel disease. The study's findings and limits: Fewer shared clonotypes with others were found in IBD patients than in healthy twins, especially with disease activity. The analysis yielded no support for one strong signal or clonotype associated with IBD.

Reprocessing the 5' RACE reads, TCRdb reports a single entry for every CDR3 protein and omits DNA. In total, the table holds roughly 200,000 distinct CDR3 sequences. This CDR3 has 15 residues. Sequencing input: blood. The genes are TRBV12-3 or TRBV12-4 and TRBJ1-1. The source is a human donor with ulcerative colitis or Crohn's disease, or a healthy co-twin of an affected twin (not recorded which). This CDR3 is CASSSTPRGNTEAFF.